These 24 T cell receptor beta chains were sequenced from one sample in a study of regulatory T cells in long-lasting Graves disease. The time point is: newly diagnosed GD, antithyroid drugs for less than 3 months. Generation of the TCR library employed RNA extracted from PBMCs. Construction of the TCR beta libraries employed iRepertoire HTBI primers in conjunction with Arm-PCR of CDR3 regions. TCRdb processed the multiplex PCR reads anew with MiXCR; each CDR3 protein has one entry. The sample contains approximately 400,000 distinct CDR3 sequences, 12% of which appear only once. The sample also formed part of further work on T cells in Graves' hyperthyroidism and ophthalmopathy.

The sequences come from peripheral blood mononuclear cells (PBMCs), collected at new diagnosis, from a patient treated with antithyroid drugs. These receptors all stem from a woman in her late teens or twenties with Graves disease.

This clonotype was seen at least ten times. The V and J genes are TRBV4-3 and TRBJ1-2, with 8 bases matching TRBD1. This CDR3 contains 13 residues. Germline CDR1 LGHNA, CDR2 YSLEER. V was pared by 4 bases and J by 7 bases, with 5 bases of the junction left unmatched. The DNA of the CDR3 is TGCGCCAGCAGCCCGACAGGGGAGGTTGGCTACACCTTC. It yields the protein CASSPTGEVGYTF.

V usage is TRBV7-2 and J usage is TRBJ2-1, with D possibly matching TRBD1 (6 bases). In germline, CDR1 is SGHTA, CDR2 FQGNSA. V shed 1 base and J shed 0 bases, with 10 bases lying between them. This CDR3 region has 16 residues. Written as DNA, the CDR3 is TGTGCCAGCAGCTTAGTGGTGGGGGCCTCCTACAATGAGCAGTTCTTC. This sequence encodes CASSLVVGASYNEQFF.

This clonotype was recorded many times. The chain employs TRBV6-2 or TRBV6-3 and TRBJ2-5; 10 bases align to TRBD2. The germline CDR1 and CDR2 sequences are MNHEY and SVGEGT. This CDR3 contains 16 residues. After removal of 6 bases from V and 5 bases from J, the junction contained 12 bases not matched to a gene. The CDR3 nucleotides are TGTGCCAGCAGCCAACCAACTAGCGGGAAAAGGGAGACCCAGTACTTC. Translating gives CASSQPTSGKRETQYF.

This chain links TRBV5-1 with TRBJ2-3; 10 nucleotides align to TRBD2. Germline trimming cut 3 bases from V and 2 bases from J; bases unmatched to any gene: 12. The germline CDR1 and CDR2 sequences are SGHRS and YFSETQ. The CDR3 spans 18 residues. CDR3 in amino acids: CASSWTSSSGGYTDTQYF. In DNA form, the CDR3 reads TGCGCCAGCAGCTGGACCTCCTCTAGCGGGGGATACACAGATACGCAGTATTTT. The entire variable domain, with the rest obtained from reference TRBV5-1 and TRBJ2-3, is as follows: KAGVTQTPRYLIKTRGQQVTLSCSPISGHRSVSWYQQTPGQGLQFLFEYFSETQRNKGNFPGRFSGRQFSNSRSEMNVSTLELGDSALYLCASSWTSSSGGYTDTQYFGPGTRLTVL.

The sample holds many counts of this clonotype. The CDR3 loop reads CASTPQGGDEKLFF. CDR3 in DNA: TGTGCCAGCACCCCACAGGGAGGCGATGAAAAACTGTTTTTT. This rearrangement joins TRBV6-1 to TRBJ1-4; D possibly corresponds to TRBD1 (6 bases). The CDR3 is 14 amino acids. Trimming stripped 7 bases from V and 6 bases from J, with 15 bases between. The germline CDR1 and CDR2 sequences are MNHNS and SASEGT.

This clonotype was seen a handful of times. The chain joins TRBV27 to TRBJ2-5; tentatively, D is TRBD1 (6 bases). The V end lost 4 bases, the J end lost 2 bases, and 11 bases lay between the germline ends. Germline V gives CDR1 MNHEY, CDR2 SMNVEV (reference sequence). CDR3 size: 14 residues. For the CDR3, the DNA is TGTGCCAGCAGTTCTGGACAGTATCAAGAGACCCAGTACTTC. The encoded protein is CASSSGQYQETQYF.

This clonotype has ten or more counts. V is TRBV7-2 and J is TRBJ2-7; the D gene is possibly TRBD2 (6 bases). CDR1 is SGHTA and CDR2 is FQGNSA in the germline V gene. This CDR3 has 16 residues. Trimming removed 0 bases from V and 4 bases from J, with 16 bases in between. The CDR3 DNA reads as TGTGCCAGCAGCTTAGCATTGCGGGGCCTAGGGTACGAGCAGTACTTC. Protein sequence: CASSLALRGLGYEQYF. Full variable domain (outside the CDR3, taken from reference TRBV7-2 and TRBJ2-7): GAGVSQSPSNKVTEKGKDVELRCDPISGHTALYWYRQSLGQGLEFLIYFQGNSAPDKSGLPSDRFSAERTGGSVSTLTIQRTQQEDSAVYLCASSLALRGLGYEQYFGPGTRLTVT.

This clonotype was seen repeatedly, ten times or more. The junction departs from germline at one end; a sequencing error may be responsible. This chain connects TRBV7-3 to TRBJ2-2; either TRBD1 or TRBD2 may fit D (5 bases each). This CDR3 region has 17 residues. The germline V gene encodes CDR1 SGHTA and CDR2 FQGTGA. The DNA for the CDR3 is TGTGCCAGCAGCTTACCCTTACGGGGCCCAAACACCGGGGAGCTGTTTTTC. This translates into CASSLPLRGPNTGELFF.

The chain joins TRBV7-6 to TRBJ1-1, with D hard to call. CDR1 is SGHVS and CDR2 is FNYEAQ in the germline V gene. This CDR3 contains 17 residues. V was trimmed by 2 bases and J by 1 base, leaving 17 bases between them. CDR3: CASSLRLKGSQNTEAFF. CDR3 coding DNA: TGTGCCAGCAGCTTAAGGTTGAAAGGCAGCCAGAACACTGAAGCTTTCTTT.

This clonotype was counted once. The chain links TRBV20-1 to TRBJ2-3; 8 bases line up with TRBD2. The CDR3 is 14 residues long. V was pared by 4 bases and J by 4 bases, with 7 bases of the junction left unmatched. The germline CDR1 and CDR2 sequences are DFQATT and SNEGSKA (reference sequence). The CDR3 loop is CSATDSGSADTQYF. The DNA of the CDR3 is TGCAGTGCTACGGACAGCGGGAGCGCAGATACGCAGTATTTT.

This chain uses TRBV7-9 with TRBJ2-5, with 13 bases that match TRBD2. After removal of 4 bases from V and 2 bases from J, the junction contained 1 base not matched to a gene. Germline loops: CDR1 SEHNR, CDR2 FQNEAQ (reference sequence). This CDR3 spans 15 amino acids. The CDR3 sequence is CASSSTSGRQETQYF. CDR3 nucleotides: TGTGCCAGCAGCTCGACTAGCGGGAGGCAAGAGACCCAGTACTTC.

Details on this clonotype: A single base separates this from a much larger clone, so it may be a read error. The gene calls are TRBV28 and TRBJ2-1, with 8 bases aligning to TRBD2. Germline-derived CDR1 and CDR2 are MDHEN and SYDVKM. V gave up 6 bases and J gave up 11 bases; unmatched junction bases: 18. The CDR3 spans 16 residues. CDR3 in DNA: TGTGCCAGCAGCCAAACTAGCGGAGGGAAGAGATATAAGCAGTTCTTC. Translation: CASSQTSGGKRYKQFF. Combining the CDR3 with reference TRBV28 and TRBJ2-1 gives the whole variable domain DVKVTQSSRYLVKRTGEKVFLECVQDMDHENMFWYRQDPGLGLRLIYFSYDVKMKEKGDIPEGYSVSREKKERFSLILESASTNQTSMYLCASSQTSGGKRYKQFFGPGTRLTVL.

This clonotype was recorded many times. The V call is TRBV6-1, the J call TRBJ2-7, with 8 positions matching TRBD1. Germline V lookup: CDR1 MNHNS, CDR2 SASEGT. The V gene end was trimmed by 5 bases and the J gene end by 6 bases; junction bases not matched to a gene: 9. The length of the CDR3 is 14 residues. The CDR3 bases are TGTGCCAGCAGTCAATACAGGGGGGTAAGCGAGCAGTACGTC. It codes for CASSQYRGVSEQYV.

This clonotype has ten or more counts. This chain joins TRBV11-2 and TRBJ2-3; TRBD2 is a possible D gene (6 bases). Germline CDR1 and CDR2: SGHAT and FQNNGV. This CDR3 has 15 amino acids. The ends were cut back, 4 bases at V and 4 bases at J, with 15 bases in the middle. CDR3 nucleotide sequence: TGTGCCAGCAGCTCGCCACTAGCCCGAGCAGATACGCAGTATTTT. It specifies CASSSPLARADTQYF. The variable domain in full, with the rest retrieved from reference TRBV11-2 and TRBJ2-3, is EAGVAQSPRYKIIEKRQSVAFWCNPISGHATLYWYQQILGQGPKLLIQFQNNGVVDDSQLPKDRFSAERLKGVDSTLKIQPAKLEDSAVYLCASSSPLARADTQYFGPGTRLTVL.

This clonotype was detected ten times or more. The CDR3 DNA reads TGTGCCAGCAGCGGCAACTCTGGGGCCAACGTCCTGACTTTC. This sequence encodes CASSGNSGANVLTF. The chain links TRBV9 to TRBJ2-6, with D hard to call. V was cut by 3 bases and J by 0 bases, with 4 bases left in between. The CDR3 length is 14 residues. Germline V gene lookup returns CDR1 SGDLS and CDR2 YYNGEE.

The chain employs TRBV29-1 and TRBJ2-7; TRBD2 matches at 8 bases. This CDR3 has 13 residues. Unmatched junction bases numbered 10, after V lost 7 bases and J lost 5 bases. CDR1 is SQVTM, CDR2 ANQGSEA, per germline. The CDR3 here is CSAREGPRDEQYF. DNA for the CDR3: TGCAGCGCCCGGGAGGGGCCGCGTGACGAGCAGTACTTC.

This clonotype came up many times. The chain has TRBV15 and TRBJ1-1; D not resolved. V lost 0 bases to trimming and J lost 3 bases, with 14 bases between them. The CDR3 length is 16 residues. The germline CDR1 and CDR2 sequences are LNHNV and YYDKDF (reference sequence). CDR3 DNA sequence: TGTGCCACCAGCAGAGAGATTTTAGGGTCGGACACTGAAGCTTTCTTT. Its protein product is CATSREILGSDTEAFF.

This clonotype was detected ten times or more. The chain uses TRBV2 and TRBJ1-2; D is possibly TRBD1 (6 bases). This CDR3 has 15 amino acids. Between the trimmed V and J ends, which lost 6 bases and 4 bases, there was a span of 18 bases. From germline, CDR1 is SNHLY and CDR2 FYNNEI. The CDR3 sequence: CASRTLTGLGYGYTF. The CDR3 bases are TGTGCCAGCAGGACCCTAACAGGGCTCGGCTATGGCTACACCTTC.

This clonotype was seen more than once but under ten times. The rearrangement joins TRBV10-2 to TRBJ2-1, with 11 nucleotides matching TRBD2. Germline V CDR1 and CDR2: WSHSY, SAAADI. The CDR3 consists of 14 residues. V dropped 8 bases and J dropped 4; count of bases not matched to a gene: 4. Written as DNA, the CDR3 is TGCGCCAGCGGCCGACTAGCGGGGTACAATGAGCAGTTCTTC. Encoded protein: CASGRLAGYNEQFF.

This clonotype was counted ten times or more. The chain carries TRBV28 and TRBJ1-1; D is ambiguous. V was cut by 5 bases and J by 1 base, with 14 bases left in between. The V gene's germline CDR1 is MDHEN and CDR2 SYDVKM. This CDR3 is built from 15 residues. CDR3 nucleotide sequence: TGTGCCAGCAGTCCCTCCTACCGACGGAACACTGAAGCTTTCTTT. It specifies CASSPSYRRNTEAFF.

This clonotype came up a few times. This sequence joins TRBV4-3 and TRBJ1-6, with D maybe TRBD1 (5 bases). Germline V gives CDR1 LGHNA, CDR2 YSLEER. V was pared by 0 bases and J by 13 bases, with 19 bases between. The CDR3 covers 16 residues. This chain's CDR3 is CASSQDLGTRFFPLHF. DNA of the CDR3: TGCGCCAGCAGCCAAGATCTCGGGACCCGATTCTTCCCCCTCCACTTT.

The rearrangement joins TRBV20-1 to TRBJ2-4; unclear D gene. CDR3 size: 13 residues. Germline CDR1 is DFQATT and CDR2 is SNEGSKA (reference sequence). Between the trimmed V and J ends, which lost 6 bases and 1 base, there was a span of 10 bases. CDR3: CSAPEGAKNIQYF. The CDR3 region has the DNA TGCAGTGCCCCGGAAGGGGCCAAAAACATTCAGTACTTC.

Ten or more counts support this clonotype. The CDR3 sequence: CASSYSSANEKLFF. CDR3 sequence (DNA): TGTGCCAGCAGTTACTCGAGCGCTAATGAAAAACTGTTTTTT. V is TRBV6-5 and J is TRBJ1-4, with D unresolved. CDR3 length: 14 residues. Trimming shortened V by 0 bases and J by 3 bases, and 5 bases separated the two germline ends. Germline CDR1 is MNHEY and CDR2 is SVGAGI.

This clonotype was seen ten or more times. This chain links TRBV28 with TRBJ2-7; D uncertain. This CDR3 has 12 residues. Trimming took 6 bases from V and 3 from J, leaving 9 bases between them. Germline lookup yields CDR1 MDHEN and CDR2 SYDVKM. The CDR3 sequence: CASSRKGYEQYV. The CDR3 DNA is TGTGCCAGCAGCCGGAAGGGCTACGAGCAGTACGTC.